This passage covers 2 T cell receptor beta chains from one sample sequenced in a study of vaccination and CD4 T cells after COVID-19 (dated by TCRdb to between 2022 and 2023). These receptors lack a known antigen. The library was built by means of PCR. Data came from an Illumina iSeq 100. TCR sequencing of DNA from cultured CD4+ T cells used the Oncomine TCR Beta short-read assay at the Johns Hopkins FTIC core. In TCRdb, the public reads were trimmed at Q25 with fastp and aligned with MiXCR, with productive beta chains retained. When rows share a CDR3 protein, they turn into one entry using the most common DNA and genes. The table for this sample lists approximately 24,000 distinct CDR3 sequences; approximately 67% of them were counted only once. 20% to 25% of the sample is in the top ten clones. The sample's treatment or condition, from its label and the paper: roughly ten-day PBMC culture with coronavirus spike peptide pools or control peptides (ViraFEST assay).

Source: CD4+ T cells from blood, cultured in vitro, taken after SARS-CoV-2 vaccination. These receptors were collected from a human donor who received a COVID-19 vaccine.

The chain combines TRBV4-1 with TRBJ1-5, with 7 bases matching TRBD1. V gave up 5 bases and J gave up 7 bases; unmatched junction bases: 11. The length of the CDR3 is 15 residues. Germline assignment: CDR1 MGHRA and CDR2 YSYEKL. CDR3: CASSASTGSGQPQHF. DNA for the CDR3: TGCGCCAGCAGCGCTTCGACAGGGTCGGGGCAGCCCCAGCATTTT.

The genes are TRBV20-1 and TRBJ2-7; D perhaps matches TRBD1 (6 bases). Germline CDR1 reads DFQATT; CDR2 reads SNEGSKA (reference sequence). The CDR3 sequence is 15 residues long. V was trimmed by 0 bases and J by 3 bases, leaving 15 bases between them. CDR3 region: CSAREGQGRLYEQYF. In nucleotides, the CDR3 is TGCAGTGCTAGAGAGGGGCAGGGGCGCCTCTACGAGCAGTACTTC.